In its sample, the clone carrying this TCR beta chain was seen a few times. Antigen specificity is unknown. Template material for amplifying TCR beta CDR3 regions consisted of RNA transcripts. Carried out on the TCR CDR3, a first-round RT-PCR used the HTBI primer set. From the multiplex PCR reads, TCRdb called clonotypes with MiXCR, one entry per CDR3 protein. The sample includes some 720,000 distinct CDR3 sequences, approximately 16% of them seen just once. This specimen comes from a study of T cells in Graves' hyperthyroidism and ophthalmopathy. Whole-study findings and limits: In the blood, most expanded thyroid clonotypes above 0.001 appeared as well. Ophthalmopathy got predicted by the model a median 6.5 months before its onset.

The germline V gene encodes CDR1 KGHDR and CDR2 SFDVKD. The CDR3 length is 13 residues. V lost 4 bases and J lost 11; bases outside the gene matches: 8. The chain carries TRBV24-1 and TRBJ1-1; 8 nucleotides line up with TRBD1. The TCR sequence derives from a man aged 18 to 29 with Graves' hyperthyroidism. Input material: blood. The CDR3: CATSDPGQGSAFF. CDR3 DNA sequence: TGTGCCACCAGTGACCCTGGACAGGGCTCTGCTTTCTTT.